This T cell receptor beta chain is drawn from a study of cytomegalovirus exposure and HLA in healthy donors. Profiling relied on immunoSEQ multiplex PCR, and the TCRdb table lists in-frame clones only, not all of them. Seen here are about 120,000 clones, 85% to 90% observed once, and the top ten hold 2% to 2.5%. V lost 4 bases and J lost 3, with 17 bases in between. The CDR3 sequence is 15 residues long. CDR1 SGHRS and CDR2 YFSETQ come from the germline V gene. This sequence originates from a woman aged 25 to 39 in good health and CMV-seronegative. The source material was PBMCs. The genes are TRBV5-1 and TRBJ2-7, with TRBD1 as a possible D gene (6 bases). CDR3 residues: CASSPEGDLLYEQYF. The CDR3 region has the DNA TGCGCCAGCAGCCCTGAGGGGGACCTCCTCTACGAGCAGTACTTC.